One sample yielded the 10 T cell receptor beta chains listed below, sequenced in a study of a mutant IDH1 vaccine in newly diagnosed glioma (dated by TCRdb to 2020 to 2023). The method behind the library was the immunoSEQ multiplex PCR assay. TCRdb's version of the immuneACCESS table is confined to in-frame rearrangements and falls short of the full clone set. An unresolved V gene accounts for under half of the shortfall where checked; the remainder is of unknown origin. This sample lists fewer than 70,000 clones; roughly four fifths were detected once. Of the sample, approximately 3.9% is held by the ten largest clones. These receptors' targets are unknown. The time point label corresponds to: week 47, end of study. Each vaccine dose was 300 ug of a 20-mer mutant IDH1 peptide in Montanide, given subcutaneously with topical imiquimod. Sample: PBMCs, taken from a glioma patient whose treatment included an IDH1 peptide vaccine. All receptors come from a man aged 25 to 45 with glioma.

The chain has TRBV29-1 and TRBJ2-3; maybe TRBD1 (5 bases). Germline values: CDR1 SQVTM, CDR2 ANQGSEA. Trimming took 4 bases from V and 2 from J, leaving 16 bases between them. CDR3 length: 15 amino acids. The DNA for the CDR3 is TGCAGCGTTGGGATCGGGCAGGGAAACACAGATACGCAGTATTTT. Amino acid sequence: CSVGIGQGNTDTQYF.

This clone was counted a few times. CDR3 amino acids: CASSLSVNGNQPQHF. The CDR3 DNA is TGTGCCAGCAGTTTATCAGTAAACGGCAATCAGCCCCAGCATTTT. The chain is built from TRBV27 and TRBJ1-5; no reliable D call. From germline, CDR1 is MNHEY and CDR2 SMNVEV (reference sequence). Deletions cut 0 bases from V and 2 bases from J, with 8 bases between. This CDR3 is built from 15 residues.

The chain links TRBV19 to TRBJ1-3, with D hard to call. Trimming took off 7 bases at V and 7 bases at J, with 14 bases between the two ends. Germline V lookup: CDR1 LNHDA, CDR2 SQIVND (reference sequence). The CDR3 consists of 13 residues. CDR3 region: CASNDGGANTIYF. The CDR3 bases are TGTGCCAGTAACGACGGTGGTGCGAACACCATATATTTT.

V gene TRBV2 combines with J gene TRBJ2-1, with a weak D call TRBD2 (5 bases). V lost 8 bases and J lost 9, with 5 bases in between. Germline V lookup: CDR1 SNHLY, CDR2 FYNNEI. This CDR3 has 9 residues. Here the CDR3 DNA reads TGTGCCAGCGGACTTGAGCAGTTCTTC. Encoded protein: CASGLEQFF.

V and J are TRBV7-2 and TRBJ2-2, with D uncertain. V shed 0 bases and J shed 6 bases, with 11 bases lying between them. The germline V gene has CDR1 SGHTA and CDR2 FQGNSA. There are 15 residues in the CDR3. The CDR3 DNA reads as TGTGCCAGCAGCTTAGCGCTGAGATTTGCCGGGGAGCTGTTTTTT. Its translation is CASSLALRFAGELFF. The whole variable domain, remainder taken from reference TRBV7-2 and TRBJ2-2, is GAGVSQSPSNKVTEKGKDVELRCDPISGHTALYWYRQSLGQGLEFLIYFQGNSAPDKSGLPSDRFSAERTGGSVSTLTIQRTQQEDSAVYLCASSLALRFAGELFFGEGSRLTVL.

This chain links TRBV10-1 with TRBJ2-7, with D possibly TRBD1 on 5 matching bases. The CDR3 loop spans 14 amino acids. Germline V gene lookup returns CDR1 WNHNN and CDR2 SYGVQD (reference sequence). V dropped 0 bases and J dropped 7 bases, with 13 bases sitting between them. The CDR3 sequence is CASSESHRSGEQYF. CDR3 DNA: TGCGCCAGCAGTGAGTCGCACAGGTCGGGTGAGCAGTACTTC.

This clone was recorded only once. The chain carries TRBV28 and TRBJ1-1; 8 bases fit TRBD1. After removal of 8 bases from V and 1 base from J, the junction contained 12 bases not matched to a gene. Germline values: CDR1 MDHEN, CDR2 SYDVKM. This CDR3 contains 16 residues. CDR3 sequence reads: CASPTRAGQANTEAFF. The CDR3 region has the DNA TGTGCCAGCCCCACCCGGGCGGGACAGGCGAACACTGAAGCTTTCTTT.

J is TRBJ1-1 and V is TRBV10-3; TRBD1 matches at 7 bases. V shed 0 bases, J shed 5 bases, and the junction held 12 bases outside the gene matches. The CDR3 is 17 residues long. CDR1 ENHRY and CDR2 SYGVKD come from the germline V gene. Here the CDR3 DNA reads TGTGCCATCAGTGAGTCGACCATTGGGAACAGGGGAACTGAAGCTTTCTTT. Translation gives CAISESTIGNRGTEAFF.

This chain links TRBV7-9 with TRBJ1-2; D might be TRBD1 (6 bases). The CDR3 extends over 17 amino acids. The V gene lost 0 bases and the J gene lost 4 bases, with 18 bases spanning the gap. Germline CDR1 is SEHNR and CDR2 is FQNEAQ (reference sequence). The CDR3 loop reads CASSLALQGQIRYGYTF. The CDR3 DNA reads TGTGCCAGCAGCTTAGCTTTGCAGGGGCAAATTCGCTATGGCTACACCTTC.

The chain carries TRBV10-2 and TRBJ2-1, with TRBD2 matching over 11 bases. The CDR3 has 16 residues. With V trimmed by 7 bases and J by 4 bases, 9 bases remained unmatched. Germline V lookup: CDR1 WSHSY, CDR2 SAAADI. CDR3 sequence: CASNHRGLADYNEQFF. In nucleotides, the CDR3 is TGCGCCAGCAATCACCGGGGACTAGCGGATTACAATGAGCAGTTCTTC.